Sequencing of this TCR beta chain was carried out in a study of vaccination effects on CD4 cells after COVID-19. For this clone: Antigen specificity is unknown.

After expansion with viral peptide pools in the ViraFEST assay, antigen-specific CD4+ T cells were sequenced. With roughly nine days of culture completed, CD4+ T cells were isolated. Prior SARS-CoV-2 infection was absent in the vaccine recipients, as shown by negative nucleocapsid antibodies. After approximately 2 million PBMC were placed in each well, they were cultured with approximately 10 IU/ml IL-2 and roughly 10 ug/ml peptides. Using immunoSEQ multiplex PCR, the repertoire was profiled, and TCRdb retains in-frame clones only, with some absent. The table lists 26,000 or so clones, approximately 80% of them singletons. The sequence was obtained from a human donor who received a COVID-19 vaccine. The specimen was CD4+ T cells from PBMCs cultured with HCoV-NL63 spike peptides, collected before COVID-19 vaccination.

CDR3 amino acids: CATSQDRPGLTEAFF. DNA of the CDR3: TGTGCCACCAGCCAGGATAGACCGGGCCTCACTGAAGCTTTCTTT. The chain combines TRBV15 with TRBJ1-1; D unclear. CDR3 length equals 15 residues. Looked up from germline, CDR1 is LNHNV and CDR2 is YYDKDF (reference sequence). Trimming took 5 bases from V and 4 from J, leaving 17 bases between them.